Listed below are T cell receptor beta chains from one sample, sequenced in a study of blood T cell repertoires in COVID-19. Measured with immunoSEQ multiplex PCR; TCRdb has only the in-frame clones, and not every one. In the table there are 300,000 to 400,000 clones, about nine tenths of which are singletons. Sequencing used PBMCs or T cells enriched from blood (not recorded which). These receptors all come from a man in his 60s who had recovered from COVID-19. CDR3s include the opening cysteine and the closing phenylalanine or tryptophan. D genes are given only for firm matches. Clone size, where shown, is once, few, many, or a class for clones that have expanded.

clone_size j_call v_call cdr3_length d_call cdr3_aa cdr3_nt
NA TRBJ2-1 TRBV7-3 15 TRBD2 CASSFRTSGTNEQFF TGTGCCAGCAGCTTTCGGACTAGCGGAACGAATGAGCAGTTCTTC
NA TRBJ1-1 TRBV12-3/TRBV12-4 13 TRBD1 CASSLSRGLEAFF TGTGCCAGCAGTTTAAGCAGGGGGCTTGAAGCTTTCTTT
NA TRBJ2-7 TRBV5-1 15 NA CASSSGGTGSYEQYF TGCGCCAGCAGCTCGGGGGGGACAGGGTCCTACGAGCAGTACTTC
NA TRBJ2-3 TRBV9 15 TRBD2 CASSPLGGGTDTQYF TGTGCCAGCAGCCCCCTGGGGGGGGGCACAGATACGCAGTATTTT
NA TRBJ1-6 TRBV7-9 15 TRBD1 CASRGQGTYNSPLHF TGTGCCAGCAGGGGACAGGGGACCTATAATTCACCCCTCCACTTT
NA TRBJ1-5 TRBV5-5 16 TRBD1 CASSLVGQGNNQPQHF TGTGCCAGCAGCTTGGTAGGACAGGGAAACAATCAGCCCCAGCATTTT
NA TRBJ2-5 TRBV9 16 TRBD1 CASSKPGTGVGETQYF TGTGCCAGCAGCAAACCCGGGACAGGGGTTGGGGAGACCCAGTACTTC
NA TRBJ2-2 TRBV3-1/TRBV3-2 18 TRBD2 CASSHPATSSFGTGELFF TGTGCCAGCAGCCACCCGGCGACTAGCTCCTTCGGGACCGGGGAGCTGTTTTTT
NA TRBJ1-5 TRBV5-6 16 NA CASSSVGRASNQPQHF TGTGCCAGCAGCTCCGTGGGCAGGGCGAGCAATCAGCCCCAGCATTTT
NA TRBJ2-3 TRBV2 12 TRBD1 CASRDRGDTQYF TGTGCCAGCCGGGACAGGGGAGATACGCAGTATTTT
NA TRBJ2-7 TRBV28 14 TRBD1 CASSSGTGSYEQYF TGTGCCAGCAGTTCCGGGACAGGGTCCTACGAGCAGTACTTC
NA TRBJ2-7 TRBV28 16 TRBD2 CASTPLRLAGSYEQYF TGTGCCAGCACCCCCTTGCGGCTAGCGGGGTCCTACGAGCAGTACTTC
NA TRBJ1-4 TRBV5-5 14 NA CASSEIGGVEKLFF TGTGCCAGCAGTGAAATAGGAGGGGTGGAAAAACTGTTTTTT
NA TRBJ1-2 TRBV19 14 TRBD1 CASSMGQRYYGYTF TGTGCCAGTAGTATGGGACAGAGGTACTATGGCTACACCTTC
NA TRBJ2-3 TRBV3-1/TRBV3-2 15 NA CASSQDLVGADTQYF TGTGCCAGCAGCCAAGATTTAGTGGGCGCCGATACGCAGTATTTT
NA TRBJ1-1 TRBV10-3 12 NA CAISESLYEAFF TGTGCCATCAGTGAGTCATTGTATGAAGCTTTCTTT
NA TRBJ2-3 TRBV12-3/TRBV12-4 13 NA CASSPSVIPAQYF TGTGCCAGCAGCCCAAGCGTCATTCCGGCGCAGTATTTT
NA TRBJ2-2 TRBV11-3 16 TRBD1 CASSSQGGTNTGELFF TGTGCCAGCAGCTCACAGGGGGGCACGAACACCGGGGAGCTGTTTTTT
NA TRBJ1-6 TRBV20-1 14 TRBD1 CSASPDRVSSPLHF TGCAGTGCAAGTCCGGACAGGGTTTCTTCACCCCTCCACTTT
NA TRBJ2-1 TRBV9 16 TRBD2 CASSVATGGLRSEQFF TGTGCCAGCAGCGTAGCTACGGGAGGGTTAAGGTCTGAGCAGTTCTTC
NA TRBJ1-2 TRBV18 12 NA CASKEGGNGYTF TGTGCCAGCAAAGAAGGGGGTAATGGCTACACCTTC
NA TRBJ2-7 TRBV9 14 NA CASSVGGITYEQYF TGTGCCAGCAGCGTAGGCGGGATAACCTACGAGCAGTACTTC
NA TRBJ2-1 TRBV5-5 16 TRBD2 CASSLSSGRPPDEQFF TGTGCCAGCAGCTTGAGTAGCGGGAGGCCGCCTGATGAGCAGTTCTTC
NA TRBJ2-7 TRBV2 15 TRBD1 CASSITGTGSIEQYF TGTGCCAGCAGTATAACCGGGACAGGATCCATCGAGCAGTACTTC
few TRBJ1-5 TRBV30 14 NA CAAAGTSRGQPQHF TGTGCCGCCGCCGGGACTAGCAGGGGTCAGCCCCAGCATTTT
NA TRBJ1-3 TRBV27 15 NA CASSSSRGSGNTIYF TGTGCCAGCAGTAGCTCAAGGGGCTCTGGAAACACCATATATTTT
NA TRBJ2-7 TRBV15 15 TRBD1 CATSPTAGGGYEQYF TGTGCCACCAGCCCTACGGCAGGGGGCGGCTACGAGCAGTACTTC
few TRBJ2-1 TRBV6-6 15 TRBD2 CASSYTSGRPLGQFF TGTGCCAGCAGTTATACTAGCGGGAGGCCCCTTGGGCAGTTCTTC
NA TRBJ1-6 TRBV2 13 NA CASSEQLDSPLHF TGTGCCAGCAGTGAGCAACTCGATTCACCCCTCCACTTT
NA TRBJ1-1 TRBV5-1 15 TRBD1 CASSLEQGAHTEAFF TGCGCCAGCAGCTTGGAACAGGGGGCTCACACTGAAGCTTTCTTT
NA TRBJ1-1 TRBV18 14 NA CASSLSGSGTEAFF TGTGCCAGCTCACTGTCGGGGTCGGGAACTGAAGCTTTCTTT
NA TRBJ1-4 TRBV15 15 NA CATTYTRQANEKLFF TGTGCCACAACCTATACCCGACAGGCTAATGAAAAACTGTTTTTT
NA TRBJ2-3 TRBV6-5 15 TRBD1 CAGTQTGIVTDTQYF TGTGCCGGCACCCAGACAGGGATTGTCACAGATACGCAGTATTTT
NA TRBJ2-5 TRBV5-1 13 NA CASSQDSWETQYF TGCGCCAGCAGCCAGGACAGCTGGGAGACCCAGTACTTC
once TRBJ2-7 TRBV28 15 NA CASSLSPPRGNEQYF TGTGCCAGCAGTTTATCCCCGCCGAGGGGGAACGAGCAGTACTTC
once TRBJ1-2 TRBV28 12 NA CASSLPSYGYTF TGTGCCAGCAGTTTACCCAGCTATGGCTACACCTTC
NA TRBJ2-7 TRBV27 14 NA CASSYPLDSYEQYF TGTGCCAGCAGTTACCCTCTGGACAGTTACGAGCAGTACTTC
NA TRBJ2-1 TRBV24-1 14 NA CATSDLSGHNEQFF TGTGCCACCAGTGACCTTAGCGGTCACAATGAGCAGTTCTTC
NA TRBJ2-2 TRBV3-1/TRBV3-2 16 NA CASSQDGALWAGELFF TGTGCCAGCAGCCAAGATGGGGCCCTATGGGCCGGGGAGCTGTTTTTT
NA TRBJ1-1 TRBV5-8 15 TRBD1 CASSLGQGVNTEAFF TGTGCCAGCAGCTTGGGACAGGGGGTGAACACTGAAGCTTTCTTT
NA TRBJ2-6 TRBV28 16 NA CASSPRVSSGANVLTF TGTGCCAGCAGTCCCCGGGTCAGCTCTGGGGCCAACGTCCTGACTTTC
NA TRBJ2-7 TRBV11-2 15 TRBD2 CASSLSTSGSYEQYF TGTGCCAGCAGCTTAAGTACTAGCGGTTCCTACGAGCAGTACTTC
NA TRBJ2-1 TRBV18 19 TRBD2 CASSPAPTSGRIWYNEQFF TGTGCCAGCTCACCCGCCCCGACTAGCGGGAGAATCTGGTACAATGAGCAGTTCTTC
NA TRBJ2-3 TRBV7-2 15 TRBD1 CASSRGQGAADTQYF TGTGCCAGCAGCCGGGGACAGGGAGCGGCAGATACGCAGTATTTT
NA TRBJ2-2 TRBV28 14 NA CASSLPIGGGELFF TGTGCCAGCAGTTTGCCCATAGGGGGCGGGGAGCTGTTTTTT
NA TRBJ1-2 TRBV6-5 15 TRBD1 CASSYSGTGGNGYTF TGTGCCAGCAGTTACTCGGGGACAGGGGGAAATGGCTACACCTTC
NA TRBJ2-1 TRBV5-1 14 NA CASSLLGGLNEQFF TGCGCCAGCAGCTTACTCGGGGGGCTCAATGAGCAGTTCTTC
NA TRBJ2-1 TRBV6-5 15 NA CASSSTYGTYNEQFF TGTGCCAGCAGTTCTACTTACGGGACTTACAATGAGCAGTTCTTC
NA TRBJ1-1 TRBV7-9 12 NA CASSGLRVEAFF TGTGCCAGCAGCGGCCTCAGGGTTGAAGCTTTCTTT
few TRBJ1-6 TRBV7-6 14 NA CASSPTPDNSPLHF TGTGCCAGCAGCCCCACGCCAGATAATTCACCCCTCCACTTT
NA TRBJ2-7 TRBV6-6 15 TRBD2 CASSYLAGVRYEQYF TGTGCCAGCAGTTACCTAGCGGGAGTCAGGTACGAGCAGTACTTC
NA TRBJ1-1 TRBV6-5 15 NA CASSYYRTLNTEAFF TGTGCCAGCAGTTACTATCGCACTCTGAACACTGAAGCTTTCTTT
NA TRBJ1-6 TRBV2 15 NA CASSALGLTNSPLHF TGTGCCAGCAGTGCCCTGGGACTTACCAATTCACCCCTCCACTTT
NA TRBJ1-1 TRBV2 14 NA CASSRQTADTEAFF TGTGCCAGCAGTAGACAGACCGCGGACACTGAAGCTTTCTTT
NA TRBJ2-5 TRBV28 14 NA CASSLLDRQETQYF TGTGCCAGCAGTCTATTAGATCGGCAAGAGACCCAGTACTTC
NA TRBJ2-7 TRBV4-2 18 TRBD2 CASSQEQSASGRAVEQYF TGTGCCAGCAGCCAAGAACAATCGGCTAGCGGGAGGGCCGTCGAGCAGTACTTC
NA TRBJ2-1 TRBV3-1/TRBV3-2 16 TRBD2 CASSQDVGLAGGEQFF TGTGCCAGCAGCCAAGATGTGGGACTAGCGGGAGGTGAGCAGTTCTTC
NA TRBJ2-1 TRBV29-1 13 TRBD2 CSVLTSGSNEQFF TGCAGCGTTTTGACTAGCGGGAGCAATGAGCAGTTCTTC
NA TRBJ2-3 TRBV5-1 14 NA CASSLKPLPDTQYF TGCGCCAGCAGCTTGAAGCCCCTGCCGGATACGCAGTATTTT
NA TRBJ2-3 TRBV4-3 17 TRBD1 CASSQDPQGASTDTQYF TGCGCCAGCAGCCAAGATCCTCAGGGGGCGAGCACAGATACGCAGTATTTT